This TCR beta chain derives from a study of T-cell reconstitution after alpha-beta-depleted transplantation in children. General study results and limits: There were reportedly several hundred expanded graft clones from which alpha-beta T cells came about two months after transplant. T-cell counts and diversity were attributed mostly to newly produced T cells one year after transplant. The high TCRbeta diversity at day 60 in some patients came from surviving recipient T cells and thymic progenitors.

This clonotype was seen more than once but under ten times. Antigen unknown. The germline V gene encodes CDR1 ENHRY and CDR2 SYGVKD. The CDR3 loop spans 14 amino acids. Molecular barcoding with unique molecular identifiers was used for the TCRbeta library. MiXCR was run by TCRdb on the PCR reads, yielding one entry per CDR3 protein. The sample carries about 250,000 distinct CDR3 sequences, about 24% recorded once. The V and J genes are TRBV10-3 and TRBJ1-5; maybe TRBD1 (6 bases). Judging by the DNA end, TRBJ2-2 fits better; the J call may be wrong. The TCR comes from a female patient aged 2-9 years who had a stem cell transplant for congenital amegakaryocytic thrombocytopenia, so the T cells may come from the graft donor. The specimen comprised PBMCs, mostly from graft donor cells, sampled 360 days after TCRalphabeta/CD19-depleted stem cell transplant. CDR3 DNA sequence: TGTGCCATCAGTGAGTCAGGGCGTTCGACAGGGCTGTTTTTT. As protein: CAISESGRSTGLFF.